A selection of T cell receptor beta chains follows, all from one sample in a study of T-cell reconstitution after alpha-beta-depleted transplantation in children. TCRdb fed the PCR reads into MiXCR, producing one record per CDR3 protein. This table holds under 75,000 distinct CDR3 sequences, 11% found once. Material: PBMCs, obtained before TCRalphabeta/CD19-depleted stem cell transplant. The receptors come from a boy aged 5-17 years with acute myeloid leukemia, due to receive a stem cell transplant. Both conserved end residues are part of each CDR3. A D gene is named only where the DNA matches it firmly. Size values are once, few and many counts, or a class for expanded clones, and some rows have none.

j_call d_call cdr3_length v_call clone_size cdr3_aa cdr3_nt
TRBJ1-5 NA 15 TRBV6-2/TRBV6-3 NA CASESGVWSNQPQHF TGTGCCAGCGAATCGGGGGTCTGGAGCAATCAGCCCCAGCATTTT
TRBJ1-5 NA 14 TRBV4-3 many CASSQETLNQPQHF TGCGCCAGCAGCCAGGAAACACTGAATCAGCCCCAGCATTTT
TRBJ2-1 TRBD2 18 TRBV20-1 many CSARVQGRTSGRSKEQFF TGCAGTGCTAGGGTCCAGGGGAGGACTAGCGGGAGGTCAAAGGAGCAGTTCTTC
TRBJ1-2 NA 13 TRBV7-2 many CASSLGTLLGYTF TGTGCCAGCAGCTTAGGGACACTCCTTGGCTACACCTTC
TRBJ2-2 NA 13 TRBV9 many CASSPPNPGELFF TGTGCCAGCAGCCCCCCCAACCCCGGGGAGCTGTTTTTT
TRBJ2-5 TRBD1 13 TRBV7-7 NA CASSPDRGETQYF TGTGCTAGCAGCCCCGACAGGGGGGAGACCCAGTACTTC
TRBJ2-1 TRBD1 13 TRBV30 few CAEGQGPYNEQFF TGTGCCGAAGGACAGGGACCCTACAATGAGCAGTTCTTC
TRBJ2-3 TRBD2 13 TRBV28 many CASSFSAGVPQYF TGTGCCAGCAGTTTTTCGGCGGGAGTCCCGCAGTATTTT
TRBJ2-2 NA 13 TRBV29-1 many CSAREGGTGELFF TGCAGCGCCAGGGAAGGCGGCACCGGGGAGCTGTTTTTT
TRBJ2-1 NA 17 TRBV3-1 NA CATSMLAPAVVSNEQFF TGTGCCACCAGCATGCTGGCCCCGGCAGTGGTTTCCAATGAGCAGTTCTTC
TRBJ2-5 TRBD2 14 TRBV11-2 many CASSFGGVQETQYF TGTGCCAGCAGCTTTGGGGGGGTCCAAGAGACCCAGTACTTC
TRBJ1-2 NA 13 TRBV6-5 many CASSYFSLHGYTF TGTGCCAGCAGTTACTTCTCTTTACACGGCTACACCTTC
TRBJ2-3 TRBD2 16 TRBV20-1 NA CSAIPPGGSNTDTQYF TGCAGTGCCATCCCCCCTGGCGGGAGTAACACAGATACGCAGTATTTT
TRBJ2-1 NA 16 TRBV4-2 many CASSQTGTPRGEEQFF TGTGCCAGCAGCCAAACGGGGACTCCGCGTGGAGAGGAGCAGTTCTTC
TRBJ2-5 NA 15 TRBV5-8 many CASSLIAVPQETQYF TGTGCCAGCAGCTTAATAGCGGTCCCCCAAGAGACCCAGTACTTC
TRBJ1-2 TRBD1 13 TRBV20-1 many CSAPGQGFYGYTF TGCAGTGCCCCGGGACAGGGGTTCTATGGCTACACCTTC
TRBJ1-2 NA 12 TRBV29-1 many CSVTSPGDGYTF TGCAGCGTTACAAGCCCGGGGGACGGCTACACCTTC
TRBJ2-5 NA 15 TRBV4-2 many CASSQVATNQETQYF TGTGCCAGCAGCCAAGTGGCTACAAATCAAGAGACCCAGTACTTC
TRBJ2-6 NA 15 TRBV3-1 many CASSHSGSGANVLTF TGTGCCAGCAGCCATTCGGGCTCTGGGGCCAACGTCCTGACTTTC
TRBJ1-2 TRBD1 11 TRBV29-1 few CSTRDRGGYTF TGCAGCACCCGGGACAGGGGTGGCTACACCTTC
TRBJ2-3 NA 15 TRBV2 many CASSESSFAGDTQYF TGTGCCAGCAGTGAATCCTCTTTCGCCGGAGATACGCAGTATTTT
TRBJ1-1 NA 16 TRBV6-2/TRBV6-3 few CASSYLSGRRNTEAFF TGTGCCAGCAGTTACCTTTCCGGCAGGCGGAACACTGAAGCTTTCTTT
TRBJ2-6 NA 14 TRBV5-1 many CASTPISGANVLTF TGCGCCAGCACCCCCATCTCTGGGGCCAACGTCCTGACTTTC